One and the same sample provided the 15 T cell receptor beta chains below, sequenced in a study of T-cell memory formation after mild COVID-19. A single record per CDR3 protein comes from TCRdb applying MiXCR to the 5' RACE reads. The sample consists of about 560,000 distinct CDR3 sequences, 20% to 25% of them appearing once. Material for sequencing was PBMCs or a T cell subset sorted from them (not recorded which). These TCRs come from an adult woman who had mild COVID-19 (a few samples of this study predate the infection). Cell type and time point are not known.

The V gene is TRBV20-1, the J gene TRBJ2-7; 10 bases map to TRBD2. CDR1 is DFQATT, CDR2 SNEGSKA, per germline (reference sequence). V lost 6 bases to trimming and J lost 5 bases; unmatched junction nucleotides: 16. This CDR3 region has 16 residues. The CDR3 bases are TGCAGTGCCCAGGGGCGGCTAGCGGGAGTCGGCGACGAGCAGTACTTC. Protein sequence: CSAQGRLAGVGDEQYF.

The chain joins TRBV7-6 to TRBJ2-2; 7 bases are shared with TRBD1. Germline lookup yields CDR1 SGHVS and CDR2 FNYEAQ. The CDR3 spans 15 residues. V gave up 6 bases and J gave up 0 bases; unmatched junction bases: 4. This CDR3 is CASRETGSNTGELFF. CDR3 bases: TGTGCCAGCAGGGAGACAGGGTCGAACACCGGGGAGCTGTTTTTT.

V usage is TRBV7-2 and J usage is TRBJ2-1; 9 positions match TRBD1. The CDR3 runs 16 residues. Losses at the gene ends were 0 bases for V and 9 bases for J; bases not matched to a gene: 9. The germline V gene encodes CDR1 SGHTA and CDR2 FQGNSA. CDR3 region: CASSLASGTGFTEQFF. In DNA form, the CDR3 reads TGTGCCAGCAGCTTAGCGTCCGGGACAGGGTTCACTGAGCAGTTCTTC.

This clonotype turned up a few times. Here the CDR3 reads CASSWATNEKLFF. The DNA of the CDR3 is TGTGCCAGTAGTTGGGCAACTAATGAAAAACTGTTTTTT. This chain connects TRBV19 to TRBJ1-4, with unresolved D. Germline loops: CDR1 LNHDA, CDR2 SQIVND (reference sequence). This CDR3 has 13 residues. Between the trimmed V and J ends, which lost 5 bases and 0 bases, there was a span of 4 bases. The complete variable domain, with remaining parts taken from reference TRBV19 and TRBJ1-4, reads DGGITQSPKYLFRKEGQNVTLSCEQNLNHDAMYWYRQDPGQGLRLIYYSQIVNDFQKGDIAEGYSVSREKKESFPLTVTSAQKNPTAFYLCASSWATNEKLFFGSGTQLSVL.

This clonotype was detected a few times. This chain uses TRBV5-1 with TRBJ2-5; 8 bases align to TRBD2. The CDR3 contains 15 residues. V was pared by 5 bases and J by 2 bases, with 8 bases of the junction left unmatched. Germline CDR1 SGHRS, CDR2 YFSETQ. CDR3 loop: CASRTQLAVQETQYF. The CDR3 DNA sequence: TGCGCCAGCAGGACCCAACTAGCGGTACAAGAGACCCAGTACTTC.

In this sample, this clonotype turned up a few times. The chain couples TRBV6-1 to TRBJ2-2; a possible D gene is TRBD1 (5 bases). This CDR3 has 15 amino acids. Germline CDR1 MNHNS, CDR2 SASEGT. V gave up 6 bases and J gave up 4 bases, with 15 bases separating them. Here the CDR3 reads CASRPADRSTGELFF. The CDR3 bases are TGTGCCAGCAGGCCTGCAGACAGATCCACCGGGGAGCTGTTTTTT.

This clonotype was counted a few times. V usage is TRBV11-3 and J usage is TRBJ2-3, with D maybe TRBD1 (6 bases). V lost 5 bases and J lost 1, with 13 bases in between. The germline CDR1 and CDR2 sequences are SGHNT and YENEEA. This CDR3 is built from 15 residues. The CDR3 here is CASSAAGVGTDTQYF. In DNA form, the CDR3 reads TGTGCCAGCAGCGCAGCAGGGGTTGGCACAGATACGCAGTATTTT. The full variable domain, completed using reference TRBV11-3 and TRBJ2-3, is EAGVVQSPRYKIIEKKQPVAFWCNPISGHNTLYWYLQNLGQGPELLIRYENEEAVDDSQLPKDRFSAERLKGVDSTLKIQPAELGDSAVYLCASSAAGVGTDTQYFGPGTRLTVL.

This clonotype came up once. The chain combines TRBV7-6 with TRBJ2-1, with TRBD2 matching 8 bases. The germline V gene encodes CDR1 SGHVS and CDR2 FNYEAQ. V trimming: 5 bases; J trimming: 4 bases; junction bases outside the gene matches: 10. This CDR3 region has 16 residues. CDR3 DNA: TGTGCCAGCAGCCCCCTGGCCTCTAGCGGGTACAATGAGCAGTTCTTC. Encoded protein: CASSPLASSGYNEQFF.

This chain connects TRBV5-6 to TRBJ2-7, with unresolved D. Germline CDR1 reads SGHDT; CDR2 reads YYEEEE. The CDR3 contains 15 residues. V was shortened by 4 bases and J by 4 bases, with 18 bases between the two germline ends. The CDR3 is CASSHRARTYYEQYF. The CDR3 nucleotides are TGTGCCAGCAGCCACCGAGCGAGGACCTATTACGAGCAGTACTTC.

The chain carries TRBV6-1 and TRBJ1-2; 8 positions agree with TRBD1. V trimming: 1 base; J trimming: 2 bases; junction bases outside the gene matches: 6. The CDR3 covers 16 residues. Germline CDR1 MNHNS, CDR2 SASEGT. This CDR3 reads CASSEGTGTGNYGYTF. The CDR3 nucleotides read TGTGCCAGCAGTGAAGGGACAGGGACGGGAAACTATGGCTACACCTTC.

The chain recombines TRBV7-2 with TRBJ2-7, with D perhaps TRBD2 (6 bases). Germline-derived CDR1 and CDR2 are SGHTA and FQGNSA. Deletions cut 3 bases from V and 1 base from J, with 13 bases between. The CDR3 consists of 15 residues. The CDR3 sequence is CASSFGGTRSYEQYF. CDR3 in DNA: TGTGCCAGCAGCTTCGGCGGGACGCGATCCTACGAGCAGTACTTC.

This clonotype turned up a few times. The V gene is TRBV29-1, the J gene TRBJ2-5; the match to TRBD2 covers 7 bases. After removal of 0 bases from V and 2 bases from J, the junction contained 3 bases not matched to a gene. CDR1 and CDR2 from the germline V gene are SQVTM and ANQGSEA. This CDR3 is 14 amino acids long. CDR3 in amino acids: CSVEDAGEQETQYF. DNA of the CDR3: TGCAGCGTTGAAGATGCGGGGGAACAAGAGACCCAGTACTTC.

This clonotype showed up many times. This chain links TRBV5-1 with TRBJ2-7; TRBD1 matches 9 bases. The CDR3 length is 16 residues. Germline V gene sequence: CDR1 SGHRS, CDR2 YFSETQ. J lost 3 bases, V lost 0 bases, and 7 bases had no gene match. CDR3 nucleotide sequence: TGCGCCAGCAGCTTGGGACCCGGGACAGGGAACTACGAGCAGTACTTC. Translated, it gives CASSLGPGTGNYEQYF.

This clonotype was detected only a few times. The chain couples TRBV14 to TRBJ2-1; TRBD2 agrees at 8 bases. CDR3 length: 15 residues. In germline, CDR1 is SGHDN, CDR2 FVKESK. V lost 3 bases to trimming and J lost 6 bases; unmatched junction nucleotides: 7. CDR3 in amino acids: CASSHLGLVANEQFF. The CDR3 DNA follows: TGTGCCAGCAGCCATCTGGGACTAGTAGCCAATGAGCAGTTCTTC.

The J gene is TRBJ1-4, the V gene TRBV28; D unclear. V was cut by 6 bases and J by 7 bases, with 6 bases left in between. This CDR3 contains 11 residues. Germline-derived CDR1 and CDR2 are MDHEN and SYDVKM. CDR3 sequence (DNA): TGTGCCAGCAGGTCAGCTGAAAAACTGTTTTTT. It is translated as CASRSAEKLFF.